Presented here are 15 T cell receptor beta chains from one specimen sequenced in a study of blood T cell repertoires in COVID-19. Data came from immunoSEQ multiplex PCR; TCRdb stores just in-frame clones and leaves some out. The sample records under 200,000 clones, roughly 84% being singletons. What was sequenced was peripheral blood. The origin of the receptors is a woman older than 75 with active or convalescent COVID-19.

J is TRBJ1-5 and V is TRBV3-1 (or the pseudogene TRBV3-2), with D perhaps TRBD1 (5 bases). V lost 5 bases to trimming and J lost 1 base, with 12 bases between them. CDR1 and CDR2 from the germline V gene are LGHDT and YNNKEL (reference sequence). This CDR3 has 15 amino acids. The DNA of the CDR3 is TGTGCCAGCAGCGGGGGGATTTGGAGCAATCAGCCCCAGCATTTT. This codes for CASSGGIWSNQPQHF.

The gene calls are TRBV7-3 and TRBJ1-1, with D possibly TRBD1 on 6 matching bases. Germline CDR1 reads SGHTA; CDR2 reads FQGTGA. V lost 1 base and J lost 0, with 15 bases in between. There are 17 residues in the CDR3. The CDR3 sequence: CASSLRGGEALNTEAFF. The CDR3 DNA reads as TGTGCCAGCAGCTTAAGAGGGGGAGAGGCCTTGAACACTGAAGCTTTCTTT.

V and J are TRBV13 and TRBJ2-2, with a tentative D call TRBD2 (5 bases). Germline V gene data show CDR1 as PRHDT and CDR2 as FYEKMQ (reference sequence). CDR3 length: 15 amino acids. Deletions cut 5 bases from V and 5 bases from J, with 15 bases between. CDR3 nucleotide sequence: TGTGCCAGCAGCCTATACCGGACGGGGACCGGGGAGCTGTTTTTT. Protein sequence: CASSLYRTGTGELFF.

This clone was counted only a few times. J is TRBJ2-1 and V is TRBV27, with TRBD2 identical over 7 bases. Germline V lookup: CDR1 MNHEY, CDR2 SMNVEV (reference sequence). The V and J ends lost 4 bases and 9 bases, in that order; junction bases with no gene match: 0. The CDR3 covers 11 residues. DNA for the CDR3: TGTGCCAGCAGTTGGGGGGGTGAGCAGTTCTTC. Its translation: CASSWGGEQFF.

The gene calls are TRBV11-2 and TRBJ2-7; unclear D gene. Germline V gene sequence: CDR1 SGHAT, CDR2 FQNNGV. Trimming cost V 0 bases and J 1 base, with 7 bases left between them. This CDR3 has 14 residues. The CDR3 DNA is TGTGCCAGCAGCTTAGATCCTTCTTCCTACGAGCAGTACTTC. It translates to CASSLDPSSYEQYF.

The chain carries TRBV2 and TRBJ1-2, with a weak D call TRBD1 (5 bases). This CDR3 is 13 amino acids long. Trimming pared 6 bases from V and 4 bases from J, leaving 12 bases between. The germline V gene has CDR1 SNHLY and CDR2 FYNNEI. CDR3 in DNA: TGTGCCAGCAGGAGTGGGGGGACCTATGGCTACACCTTC. Its protein is CASRSGGTYGYTF. Supplemented by reference TRBV2 and TRBJ1-2, the full variable domain reads EPEVTQTPSHQVTQMGQEVILRCVPISNHLYFYWYRQILGQKVEFLVSFYNNEISEKSEIFDDQFSVERPDGSNFTLKIRSTKLEDSAMYFCASRSGGTYGYTFGSGTRLTVV.

This clone turned up a few times. J is TRBJ2-1 and V is TRBV2, with 14 bases aligning to TRBD2. J gave up 8 bases and V 5 bases, and 2 bases lay outside the gene matches. Per germline, CDR1 SNHLY and CDR2 FYNNEI. CDR3 length: 14 residues. The CDR3: CASSRTSGGHEQFF. The CDR3 nucleotides read TGTGCCAGCAGTCGGACTAGCGGGGGGCATGAGCAGTTCTTC.

This clone was observed once. This chain uses TRBV5-8 with TRBJ1-4; the match to TRBD1 covers 11 bases. The CDR3 consists of 15 residues. V lost 4 bases and J lost 8; bases outside the gene matches: 7. Germline assignment: CDR1 SGHTS and CDR2 YDEGEE. The CDR3 DNA reads TGTGCCAGCAGCGTACCCGGGACAGGGGGGGAAAAACTGTTTTTT. Its protein is CASSVPGTGGEKLFF.

The rearrangement joins TRBV21-1 to TRBJ2-7; TRBD2 reflects the table's D call only, with no check against the DNA. TRBV21-1 corresponds to a pseudogene. The CDR3 has 16 residues. The CDR3 here is CASSKFSGGASYEQYF. The CDR3 DNA sequence: TGTGCCAGCAGCAAATTCAGCGGGGGTGCCTCCTACGAGCAGTACTTC.

The chain links TRBV9 to TRBJ2-3; 7 nucleotides line up with TRBD2. This CDR3 region has 15 residues. Germline values: CDR1 SGDLS, CDR2 YYNGEE. V shed 0 bases and J 6 bases; nucleotides not matched to a gene: 7. The chain's CDR3 is CASSVEIAGRDTQYF. CDR3 bases: TGTGCCAGCAGCGTAGAAATAGCGGGTCGGGATACGCAGTATTTT. Filled out from reference TRBV9 and TRBJ2-3, the complete variable domain reads DSGVTQTPKHLITATGQRVTLRCSPRSGDLSVYWYQQSLDQGLQFLIQYYNGEERAKGNILERFSAQQFPDLHSELNLSSLELGDSALYFCASSVEIAGRDTQYFGPGTRLTVL.

The chain recombines TRBV27 with TRBJ1-2, with 8 bases that match TRBD1. The CDR3 totals 14 residues. Looked up from germline, CDR1 is MNHEY and CDR2 is SMNVEV (reference sequence). V lost 2 bases, J lost 8 bases, and 7 bases stayed unmatched. In DNA, the CDR3 is TGTGCCAGCAGTTTAAGGCAGGGGGCGATCGGCTACACCTTC. It encodes CASSLRQGAIGYTF.

Details on this clone: Sequence at one end of the junction differs from germline and may be a read error. The rearrangement joins TRBV7-7 to TRBJ1-1; D may be TRBD1 (6 bases). The germline gives CDR1 SSHAT, CDR2 FNYEAQ (reference sequence). The CDR3 consists of 17 residues. The CDR3 DNA reads as TGTGCTAGCAGCTTATACCCCCCCGGGACAACGAACACTGAAGCTTTCTTT. The encoded protein is CASSLYPPGTTNTEAFF.

CDR3 bases: TGTGCCAGTATCCCCTCGGGGGGCGAATCAGATACGCAGTATTTT. It yields the protein CASIPSGGESDTQYF. The rearrangement links TRBV2 to TRBJ2-3; TRBD2 might be the D (7 bases). V lost 9 bases, J lost 4 bases, and 20 bases lay in between. CDR1 SNHLY and CDR2 FYNNEI come from the germline V gene. The CDR3 has 15 residues. Full variable domain (outside the CDR3, taken from reference TRBV2 and TRBJ2-3): EPEVTQTPSHQVTQMGQEVILRCVPISNHLYFYWYRQILGQKVEFLVSFYNNEISEKSEIFDDQFSVERPDGSNFTLKIRSTKLEDSAMYFCASIPSGGESDTQYFGPGTRLTVL.

This clone was observed a few times. The chain combines TRBV7-2 with TRBJ2-7; possible D gene TRBD2, 6 bases. CDR1 is SGHTA, CDR2 FQGNSA, per germline. The CDR3 is made up of 15 amino acids. V was cut by 3 bases and J by 0 bases, with 12 bases left in between. Here the CDR3 DNA reads TGTGCCAGCAGCTTCCTGGGGGGAAGCTCCTACGAGCAGTACTTC. It codes for CASSFLGGSSYEQYF.

The CDR3 nucleotides read TGTGCCATCAGTGAACGGGGGGGGGCCATTGATACGCAGTATTTT. This sequence encodes CAISERGGAIDTQYF. The chain recombines TRBV10-3 with TRBJ2-3, with TRBD2 matching over 8 bases. Trimming removed 3 bases from V and 6 bases from J; junction bases left unmatched: 8. This CDR3 is built from 15 residues. Looked up from germline, CDR1 is ENHRY and CDR2 is SYGVKD.